This is a list of T cell receptor beta chains from one sample in a study of blood T cell repertoires in COVID-19. Clones were sequenced by immunoSEQ multiplex PCR, and TCRdb holds only the in-frame ones, with some missing. The data contain around 190,000 clones, over 80% of them singletons. Input material: PBMCs or T cells enriched from blood (not recorded which). Receptors were obtained from a man aged 18 to 29 with acute COVID-19. Both conserved end residues are part of each CDR3. The order of the fields is CDR3 DNA, CDR3 protein, J gene, D gene, clone size, V gene. D genes are given only for firm matches. For some rows the clone size is stated as once, few or many, or as a class when expanded; others skip it.

CDR3 DNA: TGCGCCAGCAGTGAGAGGACAGGGGGAGATACGCAGTATTTT; CDR3 protein: CASSERTGGDTQYF; J gene: TRBJ2-3; D gene: TRBD1; clone size: NA; V gene: TRBV10-1
CDR3 DNA: TGTGCCAGCAGTTTTACAGGGTATAGCTCCTACAATGAGCAGTTCTTC; CDR3 protein: CASSFTGYSSYNEQFF; J gene: TRBJ2-1; D gene: NA; clone size: NA; V gene: TRBV27
CDR3 DNA: TGTGCCAGCAGCGTAGACCTACCAGGGGAGCTGTTTTTT; CDR3 protein: CASSVDLPGELFF; J gene: TRBJ2-2; D gene: NA; clone size: NA; V gene: TRBV9
CDR3 DNA: TGCGCCAGCAGCCAAGATTGGGAGCGGGAGGGCCTGGAGCAGTTCTTC; CDR3 protein: CASSQDWEREGLEQFF; J gene: TRBJ2-1; D gene: TRBD2; clone size: once; V gene: TRBV4-3
CDR3 DNA: TGTGCCAGCAGTTTAACGGGGGGAGATACGCAGTATTTT; CDR3 protein: CASSLTGGDTQYF; J gene: TRBJ2-3; D gene: TRBD2; clone size: NA; V gene: TRBV28
CDR3 DNA: TGTGCCATCAGTGAGTGGGGGACTAGCGGGAGCCCAGATACGCAGTATTTT; CDR3 protein: CAISEWGTSGSPDTQYF; J gene: TRBJ2-3; D gene: TRBD2; clone size: once; V gene: TRBV10-3
CDR3 DNA: TGCGCCAGCAGCCAAGGGGGACTAGCGGGAGGCTCCAAAAACATTCAGTACTTC; CDR3 protein: CASSQGGLAGGSKNIQYF; J gene: TRBJ2-4; D gene: TRBD2; clone size: NA; V gene: TRBV4-1
CDR3 DNA: TGTGCCAGCACCCTGGGGACTAGCGATAATGAGCAGTTCTTC; CDR3 protein: CASTLGTSDNEQFF; J gene: TRBJ2-1; D gene: TRBD2; clone size: NA; V gene: TRBV28
CDR3 DNA: TGCAGCGCGGGACAGGGGGGCACTGAAGCTTTCTTT; CDR3 protein: CSAGQGGTEAFF; J gene: TRBJ1-1; D gene: TRBD1; clone size: NA; V gene: TRBV29-1
CDR3 DNA: TGCGCCAGCAGCCCGGGGACAGGGGGCCTCTTGAGCACTGAAGCTTTCTTT; CDR3 protein: CASSPGTGGLLSTEAFF; J gene: TRBJ1-1; D gene: TRBD1; clone size: NA; V gene: TRBV5-1
CDR3 DNA: TGTGCCAGCAGTTTAGCGGGACAGGGGAATCTCGAGCAGTACTTC; CDR3 protein: CASSLAGQGNLEQYF; J gene: TRBJ2-7; D gene: TRBD1; clone size: NA; V gene: TRBV27
CDR3 DNA: TGTGCCAGCAGCTCCTCGGCCGGACAGGGTGTAGGGTTCTATGGCTACACCTTC; CDR3 protein: CASSSSAGQGVGFYGYTF; J gene: TRBJ1-2; D gene: TRBD1; clone size: NA; V gene: TRBV11-2
CDR3 DNA: TGCAGCGTTGACACCGGGACTAGGTACAATGAGCAGTTCTTC; CDR3 protein: CSVDTGTRYNEQFF; J gene: TRBJ2-1; D gene: TRBD2; clone size: NA; V gene: TRBV29-1
CDR3 DNA: TGTGCCAGCAGCCAACAGGATGCCGGGACAGTGTTTGGCTACACCTTC; CDR3 protein: CASSQQDAGTVFGYTF; J gene: TRBJ1-2; D gene: TRBD1; clone size: NA; V gene: TRBV14
CDR3 DNA: TGTGCCACGAGGGACAGGGGGCGAACTGAAGCTTTCTTT; CDR3 protein: CATRDRGRTEAFF; J gene: TRBJ1-1; D gene: TRBD1; clone size: NA; V gene: TRBV24-1
CDR3 DNA: TGTGCCACCAGTGATTACACACGGGACACCGGGGAGCTGTTTTTT; CDR3 protein: CATSDYTRDTGELFF; J gene: TRBJ2-2; D gene: NA; clone size: NA; V gene: TRBV24-1
CDR3 DNA: TGCGCCAGCAGCCAAAGGACAGGGGGTTTAATTAACTATGGCTACACCTTC; CDR3 protein: CASSQRTGGLINYGYTF; J gene: TRBJ1-2; D gene: TRBD1; clone size: NA; V gene: TRBV5-1
CDR3 DNA: TGTGCCAGCAGCTACATATACCCCCCAGAGCAGTTCTTC; CDR3 protein: CASSYIYPPEQFF; J gene: TRBJ2-1; D gene: NA; clone size: NA; V gene: TRBV11-3
CDR3 DNA: TGCAGCGTTGAAATGCTAACCAATGAGCAGTTCTTC; CDR3 protein: CSVEMLTNEQFF; J gene: TRBJ2-1; D gene: NA; clone size: NA; V gene: TRBV29-1
CDR3 DNA: TGTGCCAGCAGTTCGTCCTGGGGCGCTGGGACTGAAGCTTTCTTT; CDR3 protein: CASSSSWGAGTEAFF; J gene: TRBJ1-1; D gene: NA; clone size: few; V gene: TRBV27
CDR3 DNA: TGTGCCACCGTTTCAAGGACAGGGGAGAATACGCAGTATTTT; CDR3 protein: CATVSRTGENTQYF; J gene: TRBJ2-3; D gene: TRBD1; clone size: NA; V gene: TRBV19
CDR3 DNA: TGCAGCGTTCGGGCGAACACCGGGGAGCTGTTTTTT; CDR3 protein: CSVRANTGELFF; J gene: TRBJ2-2; D gene: NA; clone size: NA; V gene: TRBV29-1
CDR3 DNA: TGTGCCAGCAGCTTCACGGGACTAGCGGGAGGAAATGAGCAGTTCTTC; CDR3 protein: CASSFTGLAGGNEQFF; J gene: TRBJ2-1; D gene: TRBD2; clone size: once; V gene: TRBV13
CDR3 DNA: TGCAGTGCTAGACGGTCTGATACGCAGTATTTT; CDR3 protein: CSARRSDTQYF; J gene: TRBJ2-3; D gene: NA; clone size: NA; V gene: TRBV20-1
CDR3 DNA: TGTGCCAGCAGTTTATACGGACAGATGAACACTGAAGCTTTCTTT; CDR3 protein: CASSLYGQMNTEAFF; J gene: TRBJ1-1; D gene: NA; clone size: NA; V gene: TRBV28
CDR3 DNA: TGTGCCACCAGTGATTTGCTCGCACTAGCGGGTAGCACAGATACGCAGTATTTT; CDR3 protein: CATSDLLALAGSTDTQYF; J gene: TRBJ2-3; D gene: TRBD2; clone size: NA; V gene: TRBV24-1
CDR3 DNA: TGTGCCAGCAGTTTGTCAGGGTACACTGAAGCTTTCTTT; CDR3 protein: CASSLSGYTEAFF; J gene: TRBJ1-1; D gene: NA; clone size: NA; V gene: TRBV28
CDR3 DNA: TGTGCCAGCAGCTCCCGAGGCACAGATACGCAGTATTTT; CDR3 protein: CASSSRGTDTQYF; J gene: TRBJ2-3; D gene: NA; clone size: NA; V gene: TRBV28
CDR3 DNA: TGTGCCAGCAGCCAACCAACGGCCAGCGGGGTCTCCTACGAGCAGTACTTC; CDR3 protein: CASSQPTASGVSYEQYF; J gene: TRBJ2-7; D gene: TRBD2; clone size: NA; V gene: TRBV3-1/TRBV3-2
CDR3 DNA: TGTGCCAGCAGCTCTAACCCCCCCCTAGCGCCGACCTACGAGCAGTACTTC; CDR3 protein: CASSSNPPLAPTYEQYF; J gene: TRBJ2-7; D gene: NA; clone size: NA; V gene: TRBV11-3
CDR3 DNA: TGTGCCAGCAGTGACCTTTCGGGGGGAACCGGGGAGCTGTTTTTT; CDR3 protein: CASSDLSGGTGELFF; J gene: TRBJ2-2; D gene: TRBD2; clone size: NA; V gene: TRBV2
CDR3 DNA: TGTGCCAGCAGTTTGGCTAGCGGGAGGTCGGAGACCCAGTACTTC; CDR3 protein: CASSLASGRSETQYF; J gene: TRBJ2-5; D gene: TRBD2; clone size: once; V gene: TRBV28
CDR3 DNA: TGTGCCAGCAGTCGCCAACAGGATAGTCGGGCTTTCTTT; CDR3 protein: CASSRQQDSRAFF; J gene: TRBJ1-1; D gene: NA; clone size: NA; V gene: TRBV7-3
CDR3 DNA: TGTGCCAGCAGCGGAGGACAGGGGGCCTCCTACGAGCAGTACTTC; CDR3 protein: CASSGGQGASYEQYF; J gene: TRBJ2-7; D gene: TRBD1; clone size: NA; V gene: TRBV9
CDR3 DNA: TGTGCCAGCAGACAACTAGCGGGTGAGACTTACGAGCAGTACTTC; CDR3 protein: CASRQLAGETYEQYF; J gene: TRBJ2-7; D gene: TRBD2; clone size: NA; V gene: TRBV28
CDR3 DNA: TGTGCCAGCAGTTACCGCCCCCAGTATGGCTACACCTTC; CDR3 protein: CASSYRPQYGYTF; J gene: TRBJ1-2; D gene: NA; clone size: once; V gene: TRBV6-5